This is a list of T cell receptor beta chains from one sample in a study of blood T cell repertoires in COVID-19. Assay: immunoSEQ multiplex PCR; the TCRdb copy retains only in-frame clones and omits some. The data contain approximately 110,000 clones, approximately 90% of them singletons. Source material: peripheral blood. These receptors all come from a man aged 50 to 59 with COVID-19, enrolled during active disease. Each CDR3 is given with its conserved first and last residue. D genes are given only for firm matches. Clone size appears in some rows only: once, few, many, or a class for an expanded clone.

abundance	d_gene	v_gene	j_gene	CDR3aa	CDR3nt
NA	NA	TRBV20-1	TRBJ1-6	CSAGGSPLHF	TGCAGTGCGGGGGGGTCACCCCTCCACTTT
NA	TRBD2	TRBV19	TRBJ2-7	CASSILDWAGVTSYEQYF	TGTGCCAGTAGTATCCTCGACTGGGCGGGAGTCACGTCCTACGAGCAGTACTTC
NA	TRBD1	TRBV6-5	TRBJ1-6	CASSYTGTGVDSPLHF	TGTGCCAGCAGTTACACCGGGACAGGGGTGGATTCACCCCTCCACTTT
once	NA	TRBV19	TRBJ1-3	CASSQPGGGNTIYF	TGTGCCAGTAGCCAGCCCGGCGGTGGAAACACCATATATTTT
NA	TRBD1	TRBV28	TRBJ2-2	CASSPWTGAGELFF	TGTGCCAGCAGTCCCTGGACAGGGGCCGGGGAGCTGTTTTTT
NA	NA	TRBV10-3	TRBJ2-3	CAISTSPSSTDTQYF	TGTGCCATCAGCACTAGCCCTTCTAGCACAGATACGCAGTATTTT
NA	NA	TRBV27	TRBJ2-2	CASSGIRDAGTGELFF	TGTGCCAGCAGCGGCATACGCGACGCGGGCACCGGGGAGCTGTTTTTT
NA	NA	TRBV12-5	TRBJ1-1	CASGLDEREAFF	TGTGCTAGTGGTTTGGATGAGAGGGAAGCTTTCTTT
NA	TRBD2	TRBV5-1	TRBJ2-5	CASSLDTSGRVYF	TGCGCCAGCAGCTTGGATACTAGCGGGAGGGTGTACTTC
NA	TRBD1	TRBV11-3	TRBJ2-1	CASSWGTGSANEQFF	TGTGCCAGCAGCTGGGGGACAGGGTCGGCCAATGAGCAGTTCTTC
NA	NA	TRBV11-3	TRBJ2-1	CANVSGRSYNEQFF	TGTGCCAACGTTAGCGGCAGATCCTACAATGAGCAGTTCTTC
NA	TRBD1	TRBV3-1/TRBV3-2	TRBJ2-7	CASSRSWDRSYEQYF	TGTGCCAGCAGCCGAAGTTGGGACAGGAGCTACGAGCAGTACTTC
NA	TRBD2	TRBV6-5	TRBJ2-7	CASSLGTSGDYEQYF	TGTGCCAGCAGTTTAGGGACTAGCGGGGACTACGAGCAGTACTTC